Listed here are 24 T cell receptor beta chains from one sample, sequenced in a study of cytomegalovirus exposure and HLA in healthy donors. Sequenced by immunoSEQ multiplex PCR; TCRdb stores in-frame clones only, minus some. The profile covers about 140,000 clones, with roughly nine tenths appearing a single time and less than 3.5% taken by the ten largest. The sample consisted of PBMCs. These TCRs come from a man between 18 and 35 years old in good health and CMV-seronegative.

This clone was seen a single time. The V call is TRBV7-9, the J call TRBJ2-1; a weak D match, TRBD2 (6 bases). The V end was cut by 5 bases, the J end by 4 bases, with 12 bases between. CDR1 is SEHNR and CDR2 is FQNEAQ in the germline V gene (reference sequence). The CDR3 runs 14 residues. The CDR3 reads CASSHSGKYNEQFF. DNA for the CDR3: TGTGCCAGCAGCCATAGCGGAAAATACAATGAGCAGTTCTTC.

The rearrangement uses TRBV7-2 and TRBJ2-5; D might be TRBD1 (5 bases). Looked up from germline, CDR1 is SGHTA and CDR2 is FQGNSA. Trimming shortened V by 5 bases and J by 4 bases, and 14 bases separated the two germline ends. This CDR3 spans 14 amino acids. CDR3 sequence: CASSPVRDRETQYF. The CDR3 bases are TGTGCCAGCAGCCCCGTCAGGGATAGAGAGACCCAGTACTTC. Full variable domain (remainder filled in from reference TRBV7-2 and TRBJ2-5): GAGVSQSPSNKVTEKGKDVELRCDPISGHTALYWYRQSLGQGLEFLIYFQGNSAPDKSGLPSDRFSAERTGGSVSTLTIQRTQQEDSAVYLCASSPVRDRETQYFGPGTRLLVL.

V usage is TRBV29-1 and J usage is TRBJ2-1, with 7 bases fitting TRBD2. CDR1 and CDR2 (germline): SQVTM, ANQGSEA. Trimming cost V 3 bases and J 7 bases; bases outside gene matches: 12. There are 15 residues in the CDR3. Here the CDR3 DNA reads TGCAGCGTTGATAGCGGGTCCTGGGTAAGGAATGAGCAGTTCTTC. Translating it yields CSVDSGSWVRNEQFF.

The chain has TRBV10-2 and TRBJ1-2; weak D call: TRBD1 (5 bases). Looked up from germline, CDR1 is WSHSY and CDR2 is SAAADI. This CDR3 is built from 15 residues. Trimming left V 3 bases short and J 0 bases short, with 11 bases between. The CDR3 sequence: CASSDRVGPNYGYTF. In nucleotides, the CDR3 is TGCGCCAGCAGTGACAGGGTGGGTCCTAACTATGGCTACACCTTC.

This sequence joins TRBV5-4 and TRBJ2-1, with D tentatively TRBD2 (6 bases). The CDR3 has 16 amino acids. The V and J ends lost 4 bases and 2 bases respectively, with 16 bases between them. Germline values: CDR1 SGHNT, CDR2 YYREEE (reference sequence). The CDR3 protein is CASSRRTGTAYNEQFF. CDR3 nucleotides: TGTGCCAGCAGCCGGAGGACCGGGACTGCCTACAATGAGCAGTTCTTC.

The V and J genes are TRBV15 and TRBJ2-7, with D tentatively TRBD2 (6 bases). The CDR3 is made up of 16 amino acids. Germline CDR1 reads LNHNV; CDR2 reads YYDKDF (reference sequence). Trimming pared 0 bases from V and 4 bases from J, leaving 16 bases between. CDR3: CATSRDLGGLTYEQYF. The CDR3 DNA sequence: TGTGCCACCAGCAGAGATCTCGGGGGACTCACTTACGAGCAGTACTTC.

CDR3 coding DNA: TGTGCCAGCAGCGAAAGGGACAGAAAAACGGAGACCCAGTACTTC. It specifies CASSERDRKTETQYF. This sequence joins TRBV6-1 and TRBJ2-5; the match to TRBD1 covers 7 bases. The CDR3 has 15 residues. Germline trimming cut 6 bases from V and 5 bases from J; bases unmatched to any gene: 12. CDR1 MNHNS and CDR2 SASEGT come from the germline V gene.

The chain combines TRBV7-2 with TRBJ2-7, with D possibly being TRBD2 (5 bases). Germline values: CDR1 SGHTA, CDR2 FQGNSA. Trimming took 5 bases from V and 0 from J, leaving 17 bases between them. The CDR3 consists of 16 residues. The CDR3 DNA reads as TGTGCCAGCAGCCCTCGGAGCGGATCTAGCTCCTACGAGCAGTACTTC. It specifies CASSPRSGSSSYEQYF.

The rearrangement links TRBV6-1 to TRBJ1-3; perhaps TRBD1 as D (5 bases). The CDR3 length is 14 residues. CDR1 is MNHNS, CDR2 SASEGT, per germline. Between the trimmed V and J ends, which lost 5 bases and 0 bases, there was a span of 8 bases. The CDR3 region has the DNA TGTGCCAGCAGTCCGACAGACTCTGGAAACACCATATATTTT. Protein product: CASSPTDSGNTIYF.

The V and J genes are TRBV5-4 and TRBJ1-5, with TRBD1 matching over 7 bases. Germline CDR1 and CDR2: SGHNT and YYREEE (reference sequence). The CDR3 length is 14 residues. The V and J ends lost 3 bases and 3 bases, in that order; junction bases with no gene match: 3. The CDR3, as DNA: TGTGCCAGCAGCTCCGGGACAGCCAATCAGCCCCAGCATTTT. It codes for CASSSGTANQPQHF.

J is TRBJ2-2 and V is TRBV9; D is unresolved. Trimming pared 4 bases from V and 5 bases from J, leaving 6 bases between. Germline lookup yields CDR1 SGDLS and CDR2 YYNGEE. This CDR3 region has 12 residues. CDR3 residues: CASSPQTGELFF. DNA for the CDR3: TGTGCCAGCAGCCCCCAGACCGGGGAGCTGTTTTTT. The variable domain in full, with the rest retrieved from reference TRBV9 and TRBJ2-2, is DSGVTQTPKHLITATGQRVTLRCSPRSGDLSVYWYQQSLDQGLQFLIQYYNGEERAKGNILERFSAQQFPDLHSELNLSSLELGDSALYFCASSPQTGELFFGEGSRLTVL.

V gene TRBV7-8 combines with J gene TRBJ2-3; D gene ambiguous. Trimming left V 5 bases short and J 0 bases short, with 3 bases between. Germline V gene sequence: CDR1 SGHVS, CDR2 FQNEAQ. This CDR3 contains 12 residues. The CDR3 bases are TGTGCCAGCAGCCTCAGCACAGATACGCAGTATTTT. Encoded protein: CASSLSTDTQYF.

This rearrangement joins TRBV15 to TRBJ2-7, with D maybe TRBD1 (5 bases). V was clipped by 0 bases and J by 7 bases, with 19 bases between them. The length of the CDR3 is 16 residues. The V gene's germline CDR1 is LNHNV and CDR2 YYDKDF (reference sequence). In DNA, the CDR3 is TGTGCCACCAGCAGAGATTTTTATGGACACCGGGTGGAGCAGTACTTC. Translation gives CATSRDFYGHRVEQYF.

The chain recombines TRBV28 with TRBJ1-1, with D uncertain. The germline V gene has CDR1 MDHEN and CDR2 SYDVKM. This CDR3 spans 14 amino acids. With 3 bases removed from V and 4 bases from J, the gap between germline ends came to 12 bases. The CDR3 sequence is CASSFRRPPTEAFF. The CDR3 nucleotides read TGTGCCAGCAGTTTCAGGAGGCCCCCCACTGAAGCTTTCTTT.

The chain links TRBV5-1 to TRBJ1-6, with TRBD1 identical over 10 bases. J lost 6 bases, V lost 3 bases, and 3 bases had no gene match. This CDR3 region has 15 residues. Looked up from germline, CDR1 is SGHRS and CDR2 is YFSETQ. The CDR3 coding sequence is TGCGCCAGCAGCTACGGGACAGGGGTTAATTCACCCCTCCACTTT. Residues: CASSYGTGVNSPLHF.

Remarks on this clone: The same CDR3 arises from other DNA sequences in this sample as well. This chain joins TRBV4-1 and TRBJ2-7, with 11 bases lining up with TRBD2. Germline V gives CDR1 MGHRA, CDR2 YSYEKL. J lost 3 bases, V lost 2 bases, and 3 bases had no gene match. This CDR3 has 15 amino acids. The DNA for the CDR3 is TGCGCCAGCAGCCAACCGACTAGCGGGAACTACGAGCAGTACTTC. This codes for CASSQPTSGNYEQYF.

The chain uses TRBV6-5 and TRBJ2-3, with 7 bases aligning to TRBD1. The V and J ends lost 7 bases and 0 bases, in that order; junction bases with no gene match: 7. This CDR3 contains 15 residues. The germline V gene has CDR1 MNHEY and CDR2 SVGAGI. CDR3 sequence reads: CASTSGTESTDTQYF. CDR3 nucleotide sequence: TGTGCCAGCACCTCTGGGACAGAGAGCACAGATACGCAGTATTTT.

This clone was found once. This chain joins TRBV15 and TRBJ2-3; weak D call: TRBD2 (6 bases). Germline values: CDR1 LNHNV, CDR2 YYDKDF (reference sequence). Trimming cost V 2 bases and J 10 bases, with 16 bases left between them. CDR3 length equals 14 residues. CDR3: CATSRRGDESPQYF. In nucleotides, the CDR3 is TGTGCCACCAGCAGACGCGGGGACGAGAGCCCGCAGTATTTT.

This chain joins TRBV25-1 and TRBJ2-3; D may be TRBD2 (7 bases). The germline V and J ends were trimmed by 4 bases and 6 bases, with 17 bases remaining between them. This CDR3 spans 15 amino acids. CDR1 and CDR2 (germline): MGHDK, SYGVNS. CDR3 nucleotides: TGTGCCAGCAGTGGGGGGGGCCCGGCGTACGATACGCAGTATTTT. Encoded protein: CASSGGGPAYDTQYF. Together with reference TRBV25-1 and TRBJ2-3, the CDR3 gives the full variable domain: EADIYQTPRYLVIGTGKKITLECSQTMGHDKMYWYQQDPGMELHLIHYSYGVNSTEKGDLSSESTVSRIRTEHFPLTLESARPSHTSQYLCASSGGGPAYDTQYFGPGTRLTVL.

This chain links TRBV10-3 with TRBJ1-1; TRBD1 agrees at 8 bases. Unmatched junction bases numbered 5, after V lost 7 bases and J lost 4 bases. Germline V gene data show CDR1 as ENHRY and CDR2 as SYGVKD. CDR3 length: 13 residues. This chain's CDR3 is CAINQGAFTEAFF. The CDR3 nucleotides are TGTGCCATCAATCAGGGGGCTTTCACTGAAGCTTTCTTT.

The CDR3 sequence: CASSDEYGERSSGNTIYF. CDR3 DNA: TGTGCCAGCAGTGATGAGTACGGAGAGCGTAGCTCTGGAAACACCATATATTTT. The chain uses TRBV6-1 and TRBJ1-3; D unresolved. Germline loops: CDR1 MNHNS, CDR2 SASEGT. V lost 3 bases and J lost 0, with 18 bases in between. The CDR3 is made up of 18 amino acids.

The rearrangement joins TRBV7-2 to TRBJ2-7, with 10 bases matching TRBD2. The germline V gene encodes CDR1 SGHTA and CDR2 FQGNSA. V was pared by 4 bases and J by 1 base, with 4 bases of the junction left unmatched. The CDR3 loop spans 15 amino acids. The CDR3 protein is CASSSWTSGSYEQYF. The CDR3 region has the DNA TGTGCCAGCAGCTCCTGGACTAGCGGATCCTACGAGCAGTACTTC.

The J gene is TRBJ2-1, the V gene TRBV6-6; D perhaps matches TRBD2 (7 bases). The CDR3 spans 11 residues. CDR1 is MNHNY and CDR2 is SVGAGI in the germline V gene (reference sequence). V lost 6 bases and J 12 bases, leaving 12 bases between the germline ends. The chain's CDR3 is CASSPGEGQFF. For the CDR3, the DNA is TGTGCCAGCAGCCCAGGGGAGGGGCAGTTCTTC.

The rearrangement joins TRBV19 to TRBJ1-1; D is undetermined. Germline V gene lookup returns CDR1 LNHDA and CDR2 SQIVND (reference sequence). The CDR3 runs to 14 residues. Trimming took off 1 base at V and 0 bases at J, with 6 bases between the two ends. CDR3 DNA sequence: TGTGCCAGTAGTATAGGCCAGGTGAACACTGAAGCTTTCTTT. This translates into CASSIGQVNTEAFF.